This T cell receptor (beta chain) emerged from a study of graft-versus-host responses after intestinal transplantation. Study-wide background: Every transplant recipient was induced with anti-thymocyte globulin, then maintained on tacrolimus and steroids for about 3 years. Points from the study as a whole: Within the allografts of patients who had graft-donor T cell macrochimerism, graft-versus-host to host-versus-graft clonal ratios were high.

Germline CDR1 reads LNHDA; CDR2 reads SQIVND (reference sequence). Trimming took off 4 bases at V and 7 bases at J, with 8 bases between the two ends. The CDR3 covers 13 residues. A note on this clone: Antigen unknown.

Here immunoSEQ multiplex PCR was the method, and the copy in TCRdb shows in-frame clones only, minus some. The profile covers about 59,000 clones, with 85% to 95% appearing a single time and around 0.38% taken by the ten largest. The TCR originated in a human donor who was the organ donor for an intestinal transplant. The sample consisted of unstimulated CD4+ T cells sorted from spleen or lymph node cells, taken before transplant. This chain joins TRBV19 and TRBJ1-6; D ambiguous. CDR3: CASSTITNSPLHF. For the CDR3, the DNA is TGTGCCAGTAGTACCATAACAAATTCACCCCTCCACTTT.